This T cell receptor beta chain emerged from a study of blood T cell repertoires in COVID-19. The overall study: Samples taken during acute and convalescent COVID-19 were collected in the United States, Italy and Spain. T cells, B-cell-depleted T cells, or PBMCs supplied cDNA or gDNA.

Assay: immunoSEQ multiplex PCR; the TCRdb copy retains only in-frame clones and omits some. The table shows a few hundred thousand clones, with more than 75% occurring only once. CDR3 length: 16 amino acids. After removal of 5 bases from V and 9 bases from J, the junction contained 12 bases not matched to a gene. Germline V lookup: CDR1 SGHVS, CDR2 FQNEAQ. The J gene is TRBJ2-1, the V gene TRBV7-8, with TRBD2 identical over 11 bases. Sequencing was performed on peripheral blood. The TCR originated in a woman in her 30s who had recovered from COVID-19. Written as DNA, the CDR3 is TGTGCCAGCAGCCTAAGGATAGCGGGAGGGCCGGGTGAGCAGTTCTTC. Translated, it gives CASSLRIAGGPGEQFF.